This T cell receptor beta chain was observed in a study of identical twins. Study conclusions and caveats: With abundant cord blood beta clonotypes, insertions were fewer; memory repertoires showed no such pattern. Conclusions rested on cross-sectional statistics rather than following the same donors.

This clonotype has more than one count but fewer than ten. Its specificity is unknown. The cDNA had a unique molecular identifier and a template-switch universal primer site. TCRdb reprocessed the 5' RACE reads via MiXCR and lists one record per CDR3 protein. The sample records under 300,000 distinct CDR3 sequences, more than 13% being singletons. Sequencing input: memory (CD45RO+) T cells sorted from blood. The TCR sequence derives from a woman in her late teens or twenties in good health.

CDR3 bases: TGTGCCATCAGCGAGCCCGCCTCCACTACTCAGTATGGCTACACCTTC. It yields the protein CAISEPASTTQYGYTF. The genes are TRBV10-3 and TRBJ1-2; D is ambiguous. The V gene lost 6 bases and the J gene lost 5 bases, with 22 bases spanning the gap. Germline-derived CDR1 and CDR2 are ENHRY and SYGVKD. The CDR3 is 16 residues long.